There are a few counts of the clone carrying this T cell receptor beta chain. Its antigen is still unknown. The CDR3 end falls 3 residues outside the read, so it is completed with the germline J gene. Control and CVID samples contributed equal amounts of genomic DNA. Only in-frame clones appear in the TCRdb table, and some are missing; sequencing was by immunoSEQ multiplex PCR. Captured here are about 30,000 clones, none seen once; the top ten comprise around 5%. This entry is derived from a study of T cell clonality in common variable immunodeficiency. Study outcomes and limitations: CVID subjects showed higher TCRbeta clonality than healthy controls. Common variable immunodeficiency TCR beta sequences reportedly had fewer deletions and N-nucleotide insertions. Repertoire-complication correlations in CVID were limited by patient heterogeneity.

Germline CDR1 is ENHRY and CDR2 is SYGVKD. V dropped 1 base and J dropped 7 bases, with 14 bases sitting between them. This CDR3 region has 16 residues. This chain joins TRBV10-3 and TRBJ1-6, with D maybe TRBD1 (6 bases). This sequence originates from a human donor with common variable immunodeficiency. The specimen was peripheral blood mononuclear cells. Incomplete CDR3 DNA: TGTGCCATCAGTGAGTATCGGACAGCGACGAATTCACCC. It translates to CAISEYRTATNSP. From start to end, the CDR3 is CAISEYRTATNSPLHF.